This record looks at one TCR beta chain sequence and its context. Antigen: not known. This sample is drawn from a study of lymphopenia after photon versus proton radiotherapy. Overall study findings and caveats: Survival link was tested only in deceased patients; proton benefit remains a possibility.

The CDR3 covers 12 residues. CDR1 is SQVTM and CDR2 is ANQGSEA in the germline V gene. Trimming shortened V by 7 bases and J by 4 bases, and 12 bases separated the two germline ends. Data came from immunoSEQ multiplex PCR; TCRdb stores just in-frame clones and leaves some out. The sample records more than 60,000 clones, 86% being singletons. Sequenced here: peripheral blood, sampled from a patient treated with photon-based radiotherapy. The V and J genes are TRBV29-1 and TRBJ2-3, with TRBD2 as a possible D gene (6 bases). This clonotype was obtained from a man aged 35 to 55 with gastric cancer. For the CDR3, the DNA is TGCAGCGGGTGGGAGGTTGCAGATACGCAGTATTTT. This gives the protein CSGWEVADTQYF.